This TCR beta chain was sequenced during a study of T cells after yellow fever vaccination. Turning to the study itself: It was with CD3, CD45RA, CCR7 and CD95 that the EM, EMRA, CM and Tscm memory subsets were sorted. SMART-Seq v4 Ultra Low Input prepared the low-cell-number fractions.

This clonotype was detected many times. V gave up 4 bases and J gave up 4 bases, with 19 bases separating them. This CDR3 spans 16 amino acids. Germline CDR1 is SGHVS and CDR2 is FQNEAQ. Template switching with 5'RACE generated the TCR cDNA and added a universal primer site and UMIs. TCRdb recomputed calls from the 5' RACE reads with MiXCR, one row per CDR3 protein. The sample lists some 27,000 distinct CDR3 sequences; 6.3% were seen once. The source is a man aged 30 to 39 who received the YFV17D yellow fever vaccine. J is TRBJ2-5 and V is TRBV7-8, with D unresolved. The specimen was PBMCs, either bulk or a sorted T-cell subset (CD4+, CD8+, memory, or dextramer-sorted; not recorded which), collected on the day of the yellow fever booster vaccination. The CDR3 nucleotides are TGTGCCAGCAGCTCTTTACAAGACTTATCGCGAGAGACCCAGTACTTC. It specifies CASSSLQDLSRETQYF.